This TCR beta chain derives from a study of CD8+CD57+ T cells in acquired aplastic anemia. Patients selected for sequencing had displayed CD8+CD57+ cell expansion by flow cytometry. CDR3 length: 12 residues. V was shortened by 6 bases and J by 3 bases, with 8 bases between the two germline ends. The germline gives CDR1 LNHDA, CDR2 SQIVND (reference sequence). Genomic DNA was employed as the template in profiling TCR beta VDJ and CDR3. One entry per CDR3 protein results from TCRdb running MiXCR on the reads. The top ten clones hold roughly 64% of a sample with 200,000 to 250,000 distinct CDR3 sequences, less than 75% of them seen once.

The chain employs TRBV19 and TRBJ1-1; D gene unclear. The specimen was sorted CD4+, CD8+, or CD8+CD57+ T cells (not recorded which) from PBMCs. This TCR came from a human donor with aplastic anemia. The DNA for the CDR3 is TGTGCCAGTAGACCGGGCCACACTGAAGCTTTCTTT. Translation: CASRPGHTEAFF.